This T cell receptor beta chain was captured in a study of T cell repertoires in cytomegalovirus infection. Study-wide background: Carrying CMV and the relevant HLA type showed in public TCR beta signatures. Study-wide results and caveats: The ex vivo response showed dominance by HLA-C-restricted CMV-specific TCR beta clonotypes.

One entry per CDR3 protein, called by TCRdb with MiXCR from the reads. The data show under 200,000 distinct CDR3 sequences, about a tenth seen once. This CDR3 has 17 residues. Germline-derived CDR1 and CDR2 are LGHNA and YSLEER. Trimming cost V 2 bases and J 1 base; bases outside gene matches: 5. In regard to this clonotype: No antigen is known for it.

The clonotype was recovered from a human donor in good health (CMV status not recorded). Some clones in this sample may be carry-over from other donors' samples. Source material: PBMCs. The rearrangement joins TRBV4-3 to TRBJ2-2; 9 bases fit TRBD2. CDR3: CASSQTLAGWNTGELFF. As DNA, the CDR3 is TGCGCCAGCAGCCAAACTCTAGCGGGGTGGAACACCGGGGAGCTGTTTTTT.